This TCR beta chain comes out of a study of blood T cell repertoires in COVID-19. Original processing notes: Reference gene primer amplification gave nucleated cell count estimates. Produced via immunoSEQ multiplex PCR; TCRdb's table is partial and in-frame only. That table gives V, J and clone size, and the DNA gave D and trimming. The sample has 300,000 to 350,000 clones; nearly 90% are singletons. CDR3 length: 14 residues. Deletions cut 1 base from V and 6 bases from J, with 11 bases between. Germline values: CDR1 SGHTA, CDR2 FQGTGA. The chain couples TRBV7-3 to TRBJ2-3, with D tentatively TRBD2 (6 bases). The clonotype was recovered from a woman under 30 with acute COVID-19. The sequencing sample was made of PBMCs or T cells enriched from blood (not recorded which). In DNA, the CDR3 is TGTGCCAGCAGCTTAAGCGGGACGGTGGATACGCAGTATTTT. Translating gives CASSLSGTVDTQYF.